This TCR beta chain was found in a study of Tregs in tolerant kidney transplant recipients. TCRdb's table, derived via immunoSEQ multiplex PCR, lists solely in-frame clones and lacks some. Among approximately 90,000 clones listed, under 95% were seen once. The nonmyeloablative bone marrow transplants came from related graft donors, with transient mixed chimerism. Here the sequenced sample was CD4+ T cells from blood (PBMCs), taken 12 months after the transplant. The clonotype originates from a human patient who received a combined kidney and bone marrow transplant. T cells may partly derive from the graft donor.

The CDR3 DNA reads TGTGCCACCAGCGACGGACAGCATAATGAAAAACTGTTTTTT. It specifies CATSDGQHNEKLFF. This chain joins TRBV15 and TRBJ1-4; TRBD1 might be the D (6 bases). The CDR3 has 14 residues. V lost 5 bases and J 4 bases, leaving 11 bases between the germline ends. CDR1 LNHNV and CDR2 YYDKDF come from the germline V gene (reference sequence).